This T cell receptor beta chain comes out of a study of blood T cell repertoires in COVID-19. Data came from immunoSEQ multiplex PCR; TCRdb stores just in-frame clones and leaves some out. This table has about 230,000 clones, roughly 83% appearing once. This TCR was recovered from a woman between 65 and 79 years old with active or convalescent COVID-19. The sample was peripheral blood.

CDR3 nucleotides: TGCGCCAGCAGCCATCGGGGAGGGGGCACTGAAGCTTTCTTT. Translating it yields CASSHRGGGTEAFF. The chain combines TRBV4-1 with TRBJ1-1, with a weak D call TRBD1 (6 bases). The CDR3 runs to 14 residues. Per germline, CDR1 MGHRA and CDR2 YSYEKL. The V end lost 3 bases, the J end lost 4 bases, and 12 bases lay between the germline ends.